This T cell receptor (beta chain) was recorded in a study of blood T cell repertoires in COVID-19 (dated by TCRdb to the early 2020s). Broadly, across the study: Collaborator samples came from the United States, Italy and Spain and covered acute and convalescent phases of COVID-19. The material from the prospective study consisted of cDNA or gDNA derived from T cells, B-cell-depleted T cells, or PBMCs. The dataset comprised deeply sampled blood TCRbeta repertoires from subjects exposed to, actively infected with, or recovered from COVID-19. The repertoires were released in a freely available public database intended as a resource for research on the immune response to SARS-CoV-2. Samples were obtained from the ongoing ImmuneRACE study (first 160 participants) and from 1,200 or so subjects provided by 6 global collaborators. Nearly every sample came with metadata listing a de-identified subject ID, COVID-19 status, age in years and sex. HLA class I and class II types, where available, came from metadata supplied by the sample provider rather than from assay-based typing.

Collaborating institutions collected whole blood in K2EDTA tubes following their own protocols. For TCRbeta analysis, collaborator samples were shipped as frozen whole blood, as isolated PBMCs, or as DNA extracted from either sample type. A word on this clone: It has no known antigen specificity. One base away there is no much larger clone; base qualities are not given.

TCRbeta CDR3 regions were amplified from genomic DNA using the immunoSEQ Assay, a bias-controlled multiplex PCR. Per the source publication's procedure: Nucleated cell counts per sample were estimated from amplification of reference gene primers within the assay. To quantify the absolute abundance of each unique TCRbeta CDR3 rearrangement, sequence reads were collapsed and filtered. For each sample, productive Simpson clonality was calculated by taking the square root of Simpson's diversity index across productive rearrangements. TCRdb mirrors the immuneACCESS table, restricted to in-frame sequences. Some clones are absent from its copies; in checked studies, under half trace to an unresolved V gene, and the reason for the others is unknown. V, J and clone size reflect that table, while D and trimming were determined from the DNA. This sample gives tens of thousands of clones in total; over 65% of them show up just once. The top ten clones comprise around 6% of the sample.

The CDR1 and CDR2 encoded by the germline V gene are MNHEY and SVGEGT. The CDR3 spans 12 residues, from the cysteine through the phenylalanine. Of the read, only the CDR3 DNA is kept; its 36 bases are in frame from base 1. The junction shows trimming of 5 bases on V and 6 bases on J, plus 7 bases between the germline ends. Points the paper makes about the study in general: How much clinical and demographic metadata was included differed by source and by participant, and the metadata was provided uncurated.

The sequence was collected from a man over 45 with active or convalescent COVID-19. Sequencing input: peripheral blood. The chain links TRBV6-2 or TRBV6-3 with TRBJ2-2; no D gene is confidently identified. The sequenced DNA: TGTGCCAGCAGTCAGCTAGCCGGGGAGCTGTTTTTT. Its coded protein is CASSQLAGELFF.